This passage covers 6 T cell receptor beta chains from one sample sequenced in a study of cytomegalovirus exposure and HLA in healthy donors. Method: immunoSEQ multiplex PCR; TCRdb's copy keeps in-frame clones and lacks some. The table has about 200,000 clones, approximately 78% seen once. Specimen: PBMCs. Every receptor here comes from a woman aged 30 to 39 in good health and CMV-seronegative.

The chain joins TRBV2 to TRBJ1-2, with 7 bases aligning to TRBD1. The V and J ends lost 1 base and 6 bases, in that order; junction bases with no gene match: 5. The CDR3 loop spans 14 amino acids. Germline assignment: CDR1 SNHLY and CDR2 FYNNEI. The chain's CDR3 is CASSEGAGGNGYTF. CDR3 nucleotides: TGTGCCAGCAGTGAAGGGGCAGGGGGGAATGGCTACACCTTC.

This clone has just one count. This chain joins TRBV6-1 and TRBJ1-3; maybe TRBD1 (5 bases). From germline, CDR1 is MNHNS and CDR2 SASEGT. There are 15 residues in the CDR3. V was clipped by 0 bases and J by 3 bases, with 9 bases between them. CDR3 bases: TGTGCCAGCAGTGAAGCTATAGGGGTTGGAAACACCATATATTTT. Residues: CASSEAIGVGNTIYF.

V usage is TRBV5-4 and J usage is TRBJ1-1, with no clear D. The CDR3 is 13 residues long. Germline assignment: CDR1 SGHNT and CDR2 YYREEE (reference sequence). V was shortened by 5 bases and J by 0 bases, with 8 bases between the two germline ends. The CDR3 region has the DNA TGTGCCAGCAGAGAGCTCATGAACACTGAAGCTTTCTTT. Translated, it gives CASRELMNTEAFF.

V gene TRBV30 combines with J gene TRBJ2-7, with TRBD1 as a possible D gene (7 bases). The CDR3 length is 13 residues. Germline V lookup: CDR1 GTSNPN, CDR2 SVGIG (reference sequence). V gave up 5 bases and J gave up 4 bases, with 15 bases separating them. In nucleotides, the CDR3 is TGTGCCTGGGGCGGGACAGCCCCTTACGAGCAGTACTTC. Encoded protein: CAWGGTAPYEQYF.

This sequence joins TRBV2 and TRBJ2-6; 7 nucleotides line up with TRBD1. The CDR3 extends over 16 amino acids. The germline CDR1 and CDR2 sequences are SNHLY and FYNNEI. The junction had 4 bases not matched to a gene; V was cut back by 5 bases and J by 0 bases. As DNA, the CDR3 is TGTGCCAGCAGTCCAGGGACAGCCTCTGGGGCCAACGTCCTGACTTTC. Residues: CASSPGTASGANVLTF.

This clone appeared a single time. This may be a read error: a much more frequent sequence differs by one nucleotide. The chain links TRBV7-9 to TRBJ1-6; D may be TRBD1 (6 bases). The CDR3 consists of 14 residues. CDR1 SEHNR and CDR2 FQNEAQ come from the germline V gene (reference sequence). V lost 4 bases and J lost 7, with 11 bases in between. CDR3 bases: TGTGCCAGCAGCTCCGGAACAGGGAATTCACCCCTCCACTTT. Its translation: CASSSGTGNSPLHF.